The 22 T cell receptor beta chains in this list originate from one sample, sequenced in a study of T cell clonality in common variable immunodeficiency. The data were produced by immunoSEQ multiplex PCR, yet TCRdb's version contains in-frame clones alone and is incomplete. The record shows 30,000 to 40,000 clones for this sample, with no singletons present. Antigen specificity for these receptors is unknown. Regarding the study as a whole: Reportedly, TCR beta sequences from common variable immunodeficiency showed fewer deletions and N-nucleotide insertions.

The source material was peripheral blood mononuclear cells. These TCRs come from a human donor with common variable immunodeficiency.

This clone has ten or more counts. The sequenced fragment ends 3 residues before the CDR3 boundary, so the rest is inferred from the germline J gene. The chain employs TRBV9 and TRBJ2-7; TRBD1 is a possible D gene (6 bases). The CDR3 has 14 amino acids. Germline V CDR1 and CDR2: SGDLS, YYNGEE. The V end was cut by 0 bases, the J end by 3 bases, with 10 bases between. Partial CDR3 DNA: TGTGCCAGCAGCGTAGCTGGCAGGGGCTACGAG. Amino acid sequence: CASSVAGRGYE. The whole CDR3 region reads CASSVAGRGYEQYF. The full variable domain, rest sourced from reference TRBV9 and TRBJ2-7, is DSGVTQTPKHLITATGQRVTLRCSPRSGDLSVYWYQQSLDQGLQFLIQYYNGEERAKGNILERFSAQQFPDLHSELNLSSLELGDSALYFCASSVAGRGYEQYFGPGTRLTVT.

A remark on this clone: The read gets to within 3 residues of the CDR3 end, and the germline J gene fills in the rest. This chain links TRBV19 with TRBJ2-4; 11 bases fit TRBD1. This CDR3 contains 16 residues. The germline V gene encodes CDR1 LNHDA and CDR2 SQIVND (reference sequence). V trimming: 5 bases; J trimming: 4 bases; junction bases outside the gene matches: 7. CDR3 protein: CASSPDRGHEKNIQYF. Incomplete CDR3 DNA: TGTGCCAGTAGTCCGGACAGGGGGCACGAAAAAAACATT.

This clone showed up just a few times. The read ends 3 residues before the CDR3 terminus; that terminus is restored from the germline J gene. V is TRBV2 and J is TRBJ2-3; 7 bases are shared with TRBD2. There are 14 residues in the CDR3. V lost 7 bases, J lost 0 bases, and 4 bases stayed unmatched. Germline loops: CDR1 SNHLY, CDR2 FYNNEI. CDR3 residues: CASTGLESTDTQYF. The CDR3 DNA, read in part, is TGTGCCAGCACCGGACTAGAAAGCACAGATACG.

In this sample, this clone turned up many times. The sequenced fragment ends 3 residues before the CDR3 boundary, so the rest is inferred from the germline J gene. This sequence joins TRBV19 and TRBJ1-2; 11 nucleotides align to TRBD1. The germline CDR1 and CDR2 sequences are LNHDA and SQIVND (reference sequence). After removal of 6 bases from V and 7 bases from J, the junction contained 7 bases not matched to a gene. This CDR3 region has 14 residues. CDR3 residues: CASRVGTGGAGYTF. The CDR3 DNA, read in part, is TGTGCCAGTAGAGTTGGGACAGGGGGGGCTGGC. The complete variable domain, with remaining parts taken from reference TRBV19 and TRBJ1-2, reads DGGITQSPKYLFRKEGQNVTLSCEQNLNHDAMYWYRQDPGQGLRLIYYSQIVNDFQKGDIAEGYSVSREKKESFPLTVTSAQKNPTAFYLCASRVGTGGAGYTFGSGTRLTVV.

Many counts were recorded for this clone. Coverage ceases 3 residues before the CDR3 finishes, and the germline J gene fills in the end. J is TRBJ1-2 and V is TRBV12-3 or TRBV12-4, with 10 bases aligning to TRBD1. The CDR3 is made up of 14 amino acids. Trimming at V came to 6 bases and at J to 7 bases, leaving 8 bases not matched to a gene. The CDR3 sequence is CASSPLTGGAGYTF. Partial CDR3 DNA: TGTGCCAGCAGCCCCCTGACAGGGGGCGCTGGC.

This clone was picked up a small number of times. The read gets to within 3 residues of the CDR3 end, and the germline J gene fills in the rest. The chain combines TRBV2 with TRBJ2-7; TRBD1 matches at 7 bases. CDR3 size: 15 residues. V lost 5 bases and J lost 5; bases outside the gene matches: 12. Germline-derived CDR1 and CDR2 are SNHLY and FYNNEI. The DNA read from the CDR3 is TGTGCCAGCAGTCCCTCGGGAAGGGGGCTTAACGAG. Translated: CASSPSGRGLNE. The full CDR3 protein is CASSPSGRGLNEQYF. Full variable domain (missing parts from reference TRBV2 and TRBJ2-7): EPEVTQTPSHQVTQMGQEVILRCVPISNHLYFYWYRQILGQKVEFLVSFYNNEISEKSEIFDDQFSVERPDGSNFTLKIRSTKLEDSAMYFCASSPSGRGLNEQYFGPGTRLTVT.

This clone was counted only a few times. Read coverage stops 3 residues before the CDR3 terminus; the germline J gene supplies the remainder. The V gene is TRBV20-1, the J gene TRBJ2-5; 13 bases match TRBD2. The trim removed 6 bases at V and 5 bases at J, leaving 9 bases unmatched. In germline, CDR1 is DFQATT, CDR2 SNEGSKA (reference sequence). This CDR3 has 15 amino acids. CDR3 region: CSASSPLAGGETQYF. The sequenced CDR3 bases are TGCAGTGCCTCAAGCCCACTAGCGGGAGGGGAGACC.

This clone showed up many times. The DNA ends 3 residues before the CDR3 does, and the rest of the CDR3 is filled in from the germline J gene. The chain employs TRBV19 and TRBJ2-1; TRBD1 matches at 9 bases. Germline CDR1 is LNHDA and CDR2 is SQIVND (reference sequence). V gave up 6 bases and J gave up 8 bases; unmatched junction bases: 5. The CDR3 extends over 13 amino acids. The chain's CDR3 is CASRRTGVDEQFF. The DNA read from the CDR3 is TGTGCCAGTAGGAGGACAGGGGTAGATGAG.

The sample holds many counts of this clone. The read falls 3 residues short of the CDR3 end, and the missing part is taken from the germline J gene. The gene calls are TRBV29-1 and TRBJ2-2; TRBD1 matches at 8 bases. Germline lookup yields CDR1 SQVTM and CDR2 ANQGSEA. This CDR3 is 15 amino acids long. J lost 2 bases, V lost 4 bases, and 6 bases had no gene match. CDR3: CSVGATGANTGELFF. The part of the CDR3 DNA that was read is TGCAGCGTTGGGGCGACAGGGGCTAACACCGGGGAG.

This clone has at least ten counts. The read is 3 residues too short to cover the CDR3 end, so that end is filled in from the germline J gene. This rearrangement joins TRBV13 to TRBJ2-3; D remains unclear. Trimming stripped 5 bases from V and 6 bases from J, with 9 bases between. The germline gives CDR1 PRHDT, CDR2 FYEKMQ (reference sequence). CDR3 length: 12 residues. CDR3: CASSQTRDTQYF. CDR3 DNA (partial): TGTGCCAGCAGCCAGACTCGGGATACG.

There are a few counts of this clone. A much larger clone differs by one base, so this may be a read error. The DNA read from the CDR3 is TGTGCCAGCAGCTCACAGGGTTACAATGAG. Its translation: CASSSQGYNE. In full, the CDR3 is CASSSQGYNEQFF. The chain couples TRBV7-9 to TRBJ2-1; D may be TRBD1 (6 bases). The observed sequence ends 3 residues before the CDR3 terminus, with the missing tail filled in from the germline J gene. Germline V CDR1 and CDR2: SEHNR, FQNEAQ (reference sequence). V was trimmed by 4 bases and J by 4 bases, leaving 8 bases between them. This CDR3 has 13 residues.

This clone was seen ten or more times. The CDR3 end is not reached by the read, which stops 3 residues before it; the germline J gene fills it in. The chain joins TRBV20-1 to TRBJ2-7; 12 bases fit TRBD2. The germline V gene encodes CDR1 DFQATT and CDR2 SNEGSKA (reference sequence). The CDR3 length is 16 residues. The trim removed 0 bases at V and 3 bases at J, leaving 6 bases unmatched. CDR3 loop: CSARDFGGLAGYEQYF. The DNA read from the CDR3 is TGCAGTGCTAGAGATTTTGGGGGACTAGCGGGCTACGAG.

This clone came up many times. From the germline J gene comes the end of the CDR3, since the read stops 3 residues before it. The chain employs TRBV5-5 and TRBJ2-5; D unclear. The CDR3 totals 14 residues. With 0 bases removed from V and 1 base from J, the gap between germline ends came to 7 bases. Germline CDR1 is SGHKS and CDR2 is YYEKEE (reference sequence). The part of the CDR3 DNA that was read is TGTGCCAGCAGCTTGGGTACTACCCAAGAGACC. This gives the protein CASSLGTTQET. The whole CDR3 reads CASSLGTTQETQYF.

In its sample, this clone is medium-sized. The read finishes 3 residues shy of the CDR3 end, and the germline J gene is used to complete it. The chain combines TRBV23-1 with TRBJ1-5; 7 bases are shared with TRBD1. TRBV23-1 is annotated as an ORF whose role is uncertain. The J segment lost 7 bases and the V segment lost 4 bases, leaving 10 bases of the junction unmatched. The CDR3 sequence is 15 residues long. This CDR3 reads CASSPKTGSGQPQHF. The sequenced CDR3 bases are TGCGCCAGCAGTCCAAAGACAGGGTCGGGACAGCCC.

The table lists this clone with a few counts. One end of the junction varies from germline; a read error may be responsible. With the read ending 3 residues before the CDR3 end, the germline J gene is used to fill in that end. The chain couples TRBV2 to TRBJ2-6; weak D call: TRBD1 (6 bases). The CDR3 runs 17 residues. Germline values: CDR1 SNHLY, CDR2 FYNNEI. This CDR3 reads CASGVTTAFSGATVLTF. CDR3 bases read: TGTGCCAGCGGGGTAACGACCGCCTTTTCAGGGGCCACCGTC.

In its sample, this clone was seen many times. The read falls 3 residues short of the CDR3 end, and the missing part is taken from the germline J gene. The chain employs TRBV20-1 and TRBJ2-1; D might be TRBD2 (6 bases). Trimming took 5 bases from V and 8 from J, leaving 16 bases between them. CDR1 and CDR2 from the germline V gene are DFQATT and SNEGSKA (reference sequence). The CDR3 is made up of 13 amino acids. Incomplete CDR3 DNA: TGCAGTGCTCTTTCAACTAGCACCCATGAG. Its translation: CSALSTSTHE. The full CDR3 reads CSALSTSTHEQFF.

This clone was recorded at least ten times. Read coverage stops 3 residues before the CDR3 terminus; the germline J gene supplies the remainder. The rearrangement joins TRBV18 to TRBJ2-5; D is perhaps TRBD2 (5 bases). V dropped 0 bases and J dropped 1 base, with 9 bases sitting between them. Germline CDR1 and CDR2: KGHSH and LQKENI. CDR3 length equals 15 residues. The CDR3 bases that were read are TGTGCCAGCTCACCACCTTCGGGGTTCCAAGAGACC. Amino acids: CASSPPSGFQET. The full CDR3 is CASSPPSGFQETQYF.

About this clone itself: Coverage ceases 3 residues before the CDR3 finishes, and the germline J gene fills in the end. The V and J genes are TRBV7-3 and TRBJ1-6; maybe TRBD1 (5 bases). Germline-derived CDR1 and CDR2 are SGHTA and FQGTGA. Between the trimmed V and J ends, which lost 7 bases and 4 bases, there was a span of 14 bases. The CDR3 is 15 residues long. The CDR3 bases that were read are TGTGCCAGCACCTTTGACAGACGTTATAATTCACCC. Translated, it gives CASTFDRRYNSP. The full CDR3 protein is CASTFDRRYNSPLHF.

This clone was seen more than once but under ten times. The observed sequence ends 3 residues before the CDR3 terminus, with the missing tail filled in from the germline J gene. J is TRBJ1-6 and V is TRBV6-2 or TRBV6-3, with TRBD1 matching 8 bases. The J segment lost 10 bases and the V segment lost 7 bases, leaving 3 bases of the junction unmatched. The CDR3 totals 12 residues. CDR1 and CDR2 (germline): MNHEY, SVGEGT. CDR3 in amino acids: CASKDRVSPLHF. Incomplete CDR3 DNA: TGTGCCAGCAAGGACAGGGTCTCACCC.

This clone was seen repeatedly, ten times or more. The CDR3 goes on 3 residues after the read ends, and that part is filled in from the germline J gene. The chain carries TRBV6-1 and TRBJ2-5, with 8 bases fitting TRBD2. The CDR3 sequence is 15 residues long. The V gene's germline CDR1 is MNHNS and CDR2 SASEGT. The V and J ends lost 6 bases and 4 bases, in that order; junction bases with no gene match: 10. CDR3 sequence reads: CASRELVRGGETQYF. Partial CDR3 DNA: TGTGCCAGCAGGGAACTAGTACGGGGGGGAGAGACC.

This clone showed up just a few times. The CDR3 is cut off 3 residues early in the read; its end comes from the germline J gene. This rearrangement joins TRBV5-1 to TRBJ2-3, with a possible D match to TRBD1 (6 bases). Trimming shortened V by 2 bases and J by 4 bases, and 11 bases separated the two germline ends. Per germline, CDR1 SGHRS and CDR2 YFSETQ. This CDR3 contains 14 residues. The sequenced CDR3 bases are TGCGCCAGCAGCTTTTGGGGGCAGTCAGATACG. Residues: CASSFWGQSDT. The entire CDR3 reads CASSFWGQSDTQYF.

This clone was counted at least ten times. The read comes to an end 3 residues before the CDR3 does, leaving the germline J gene to fill in the end. V usage is TRBV19 and J usage is TRBJ2-7; D possibly corresponds to TRBD2 (6 bases). The CDR3 sequence is 15 residues long. Trimming shortened V by 1 base and J by 6 bases, and 16 bases separated the two germline ends. CDR1 and CDR2 from the germline V gene are LNHDA and SQIVND (reference sequence). The CDR3 spells CASSIVIGGGFEQYF. CDR3 DNA (partial): TGTGCCAGTAGTATAGTGATCGGTGGAGGGTTCGAG. Drawing the rest from reference TRBV19 and TRBJ2-7, the complete variable domain is DGGITQSPKYLFRKEGQNVTLSCEQNLNHDAMYWYRQDPGQGLRLIYYSQIVNDFQKGDIAEGYSVSREKKESFPLTVTSAQKNPTAFYLCASSIVIGGGFEQYFGPGTRLTVT.